The following is a TCR beta chain sequence with its context. Antigen unknown. Other DNA variants within this sample encode the same CDR3. The entry originates in a study of shared clonotypes between healthy human individuals. About the study: Three plates were used per donor for CD4 naive, three for CD4 memory, two for CD8 naive and one for CD8 memory. Study-wide points: Relative to their counterparts shared across all four donors, non-shared clonotypes exhibited diminished generation probabilities. Roughly 5% of naive CD4 clonotypes were shared across a few donors.

Trimming shortened V by 0 bases and J by 3 bases, and 6 bases separated the two germline ends. This CDR3 contains 13 residues. Germline V CDR1 and CDR2: SGHNT, YYREEE (reference sequence). An assay was performed, and its level was deep. Clones were read by immunoSEQ multiplex PCR, and TCRdb kept only the in-frame ones, dropping some. The sample contains 2 million to 2.5 million clones, around 90% of which appear only once. The sequenced sample was naive CD4+ T cells from PBMCs. Subset denoted: CD45RA+ positively selected. V gene TRBV5-4 combines with J gene TRBJ2-5; D ambiguous. The receptor was derived from a man aged 18 to 35 in good health. Some clones in this sample may be carry-over from other donors' samples. DNA of the CDR3: TGTGCCAGCAGCTTGGGACAAAAAGAGACCCAGTACTTC. This encodes CASSLGQKETQYF.